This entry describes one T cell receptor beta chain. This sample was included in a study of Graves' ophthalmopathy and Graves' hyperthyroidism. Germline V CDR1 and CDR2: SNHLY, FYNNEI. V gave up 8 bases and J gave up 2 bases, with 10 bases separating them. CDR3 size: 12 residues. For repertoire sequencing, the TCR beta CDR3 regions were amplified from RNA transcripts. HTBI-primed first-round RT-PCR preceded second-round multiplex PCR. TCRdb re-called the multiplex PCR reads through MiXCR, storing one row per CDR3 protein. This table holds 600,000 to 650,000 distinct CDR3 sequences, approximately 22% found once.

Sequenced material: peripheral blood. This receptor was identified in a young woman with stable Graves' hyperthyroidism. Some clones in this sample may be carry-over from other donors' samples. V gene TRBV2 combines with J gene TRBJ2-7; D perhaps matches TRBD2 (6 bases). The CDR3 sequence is CASAEGAYEQYF. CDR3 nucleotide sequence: TGTGCCAGCGCGGAGGGCGCCTACGAGCAGTACTTC. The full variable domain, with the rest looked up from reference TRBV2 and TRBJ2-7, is EPEVTQTPSHQVTQMGQEVILRCVPISNHLYFYWYRQILGQKVEFLVSFYNNEISEKSEIFDDQFSVERPDGSNFTLKIRSTKLEDSAMYFCASAEGAYEQYFGPGTRLTVT.